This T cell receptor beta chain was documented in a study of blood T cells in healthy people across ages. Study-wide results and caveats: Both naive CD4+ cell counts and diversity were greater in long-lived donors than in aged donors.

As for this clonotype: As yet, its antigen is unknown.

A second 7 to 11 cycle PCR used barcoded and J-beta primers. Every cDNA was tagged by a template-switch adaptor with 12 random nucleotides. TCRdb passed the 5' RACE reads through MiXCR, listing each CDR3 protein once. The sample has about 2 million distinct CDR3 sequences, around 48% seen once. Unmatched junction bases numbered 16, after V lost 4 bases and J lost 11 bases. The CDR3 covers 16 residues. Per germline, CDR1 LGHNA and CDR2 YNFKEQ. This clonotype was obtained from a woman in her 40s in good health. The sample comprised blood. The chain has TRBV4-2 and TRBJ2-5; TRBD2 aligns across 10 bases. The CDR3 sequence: CASSLEAGGLLNEQYF. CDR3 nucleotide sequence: TGTGCCAGCAGCCTTGAAGCGGGGGGGCTTTTGAATGAGCAGTACTTC.